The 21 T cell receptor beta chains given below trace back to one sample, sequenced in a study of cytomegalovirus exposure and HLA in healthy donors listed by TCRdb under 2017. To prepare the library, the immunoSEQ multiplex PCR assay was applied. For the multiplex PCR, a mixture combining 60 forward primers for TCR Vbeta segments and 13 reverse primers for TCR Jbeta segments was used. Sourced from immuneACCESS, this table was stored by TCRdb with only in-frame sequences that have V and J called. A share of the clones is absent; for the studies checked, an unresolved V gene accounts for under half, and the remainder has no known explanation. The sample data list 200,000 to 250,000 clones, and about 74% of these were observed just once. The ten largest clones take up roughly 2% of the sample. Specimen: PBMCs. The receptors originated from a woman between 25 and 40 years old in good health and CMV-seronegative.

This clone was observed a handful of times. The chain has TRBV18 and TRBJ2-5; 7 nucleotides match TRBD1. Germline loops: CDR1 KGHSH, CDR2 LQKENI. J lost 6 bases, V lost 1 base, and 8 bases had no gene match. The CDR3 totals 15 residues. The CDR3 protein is CASSPLVPGGKTQYF. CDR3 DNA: TGTGCCAGCTCACCACTTGTGCCAGGGGGAAAGACCCAGTACTTC.

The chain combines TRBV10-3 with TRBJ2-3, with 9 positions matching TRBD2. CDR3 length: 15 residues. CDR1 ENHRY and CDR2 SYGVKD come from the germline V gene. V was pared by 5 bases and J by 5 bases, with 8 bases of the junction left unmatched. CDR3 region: CAISSSGKLLDTQYF. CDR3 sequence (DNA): TGTGCCATCAGTTCTAGCGGGAAGTTGTTAGATACGCAGTATTTT.

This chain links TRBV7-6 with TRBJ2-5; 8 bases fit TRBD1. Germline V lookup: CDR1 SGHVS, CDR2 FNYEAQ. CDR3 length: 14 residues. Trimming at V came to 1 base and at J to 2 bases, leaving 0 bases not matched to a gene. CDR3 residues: CASSLDRGQETQYF. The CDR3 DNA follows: TGTGCCAGCAGCTTAGACAGGGGGCAAGAGACCCAGTACTTC.

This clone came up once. CDR3: CASLGAFSYNEQFF. The CDR3 nucleotides read TGTGCCAGCTTGGGGGCCTTCTCCTACAATGAGCAGTTCTTC. The V call is TRBV2, the J call TRBJ2-1; weak D call: TRBD1 (6 bases). The CDR3 has 14 amino acids. V lost 8 bases and J 0 bases, leaving 11 bases between the germline ends. Germline V lookup: CDR1 SNHLY, CDR2 FYNNEI.

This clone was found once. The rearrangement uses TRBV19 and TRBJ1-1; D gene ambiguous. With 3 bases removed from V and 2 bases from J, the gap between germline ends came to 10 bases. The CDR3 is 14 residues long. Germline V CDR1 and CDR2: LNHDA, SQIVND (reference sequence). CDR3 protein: CASSIRGRNTEAFF. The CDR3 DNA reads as TGTGCCAGTAGTATCAGAGGGCGCAACACTGAAGCTTTCTTT. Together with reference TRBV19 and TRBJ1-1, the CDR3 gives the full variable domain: DGGITQSPKYLFRKEGQNVTLSCEQNLNHDAMYWYRQDPGQGLRLIYYSQIVNDFQKGDIAEGYSVSREKKESFPLTVTSAQKNPTAFYLCASSIRGRNTEAFFGQGTRLTVV.

DNA for the CDR3: TGTGCCAGCAGCGCCAGCGGGGCGGACTGCGAGCAGTACTTC. Protein: CASSASGADCEQYF. The chain is built from TRBV9 and TRBJ2-7; 7 nucleotides align to TRBD2. The CDR3 totals 14 residues. Germline values: CDR1 SGDLS, CDR2 YYNGEE. V gave up 3 bases and J gave up 6 bases; unmatched junction bases: 9.

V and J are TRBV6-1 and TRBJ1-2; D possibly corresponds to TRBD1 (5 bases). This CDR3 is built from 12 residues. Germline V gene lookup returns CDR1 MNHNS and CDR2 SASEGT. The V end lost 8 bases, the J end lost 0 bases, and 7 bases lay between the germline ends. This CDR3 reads CASPDTNYGYTF. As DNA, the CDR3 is TGTGCCAGCCCGGACACTAACTATGGCTACACCTTC.

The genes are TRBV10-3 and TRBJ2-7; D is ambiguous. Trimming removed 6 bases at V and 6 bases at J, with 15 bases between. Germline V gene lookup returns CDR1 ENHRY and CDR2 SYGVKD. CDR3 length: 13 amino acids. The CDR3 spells CAIRQPTVSEQYF. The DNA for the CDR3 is TGTGCCATCAGACAACCTACAGTATCCGAGCAGTACTTC.

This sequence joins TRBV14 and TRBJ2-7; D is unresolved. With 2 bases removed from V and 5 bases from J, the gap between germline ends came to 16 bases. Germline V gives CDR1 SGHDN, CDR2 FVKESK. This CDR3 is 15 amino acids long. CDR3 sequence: CASSQNPVRLNEQYF. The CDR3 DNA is TGTGCCAGCAGCCAAAACCCCGTTAGATTAAACGAGCAGTACTTC.

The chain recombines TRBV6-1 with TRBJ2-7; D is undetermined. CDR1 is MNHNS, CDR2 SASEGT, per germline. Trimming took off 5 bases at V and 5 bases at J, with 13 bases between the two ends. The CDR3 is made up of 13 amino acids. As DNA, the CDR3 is TGTGCCAGCAGTCATTCCGACCAGGACGAGCAGTACTTC. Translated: CASSHSDQDEQYF.

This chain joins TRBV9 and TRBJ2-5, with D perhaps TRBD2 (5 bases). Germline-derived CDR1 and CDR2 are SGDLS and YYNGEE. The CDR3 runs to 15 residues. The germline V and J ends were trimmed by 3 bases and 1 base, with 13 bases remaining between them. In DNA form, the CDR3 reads TGTGCCAGCAGCGGAGGACTGAAATTCCAAGAGACCCAGTACTTC. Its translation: CASSGGLKFQETQYF.

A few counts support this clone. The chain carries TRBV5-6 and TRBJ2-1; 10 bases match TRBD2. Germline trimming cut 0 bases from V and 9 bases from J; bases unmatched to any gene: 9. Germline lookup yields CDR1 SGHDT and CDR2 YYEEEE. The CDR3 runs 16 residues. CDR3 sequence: CASSLAASGRRGEQFF. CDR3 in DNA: TGTGCCAGCAGCTTGGCCGCTAGCGGGAGAAGAGGTGAGCAGTTCTTC. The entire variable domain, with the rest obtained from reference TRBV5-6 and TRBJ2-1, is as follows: DAGVTQSPTHLIKTRGQQVTLRCSPKSGHDTVSWYQQALGQGPQFIFQYYEEEERQRGNFPDRFSGHQFPNYSSELNVNALLLGDSALYLCASSLAASGRRGEQFFGPGTRLTVL.

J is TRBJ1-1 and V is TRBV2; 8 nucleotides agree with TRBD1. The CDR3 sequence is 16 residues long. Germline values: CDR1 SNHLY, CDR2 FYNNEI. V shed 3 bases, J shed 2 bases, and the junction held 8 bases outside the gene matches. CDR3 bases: TGTGCCAGCAGTGAGGACCTGGGACAGGTTAACACTGAAGCTTTCTTT. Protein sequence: CASSEDLGQVNTEAFF. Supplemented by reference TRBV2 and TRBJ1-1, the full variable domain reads EPEVTQTPSHQVTQMGQEVILRCVPISNHLYFYWYRQILGQKVEFLVSFYNNEISEKSEIFDDQFSVERPDGSNFTLKIRSTKLEDSAMYFCASSEDLGQVNTEAFFGQGTRLTVV.

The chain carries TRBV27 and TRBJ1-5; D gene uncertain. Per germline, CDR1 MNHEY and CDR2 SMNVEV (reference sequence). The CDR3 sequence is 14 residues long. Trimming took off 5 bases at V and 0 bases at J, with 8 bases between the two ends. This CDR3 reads CASSEQYSNQPQHF. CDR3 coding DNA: TGTGCCAGCAGTGAGCAATATAGCAATCAGCCCCAGCATTTT.

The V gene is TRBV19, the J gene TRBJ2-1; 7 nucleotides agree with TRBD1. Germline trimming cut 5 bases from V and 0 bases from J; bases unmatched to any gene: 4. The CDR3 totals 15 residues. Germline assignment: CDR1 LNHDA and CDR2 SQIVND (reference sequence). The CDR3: CASSPGDSSYNEQFF. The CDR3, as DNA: TGTGCCAGTAGTCCCGGGGACAGCTCCTACAATGAGCAGTTCTTC.

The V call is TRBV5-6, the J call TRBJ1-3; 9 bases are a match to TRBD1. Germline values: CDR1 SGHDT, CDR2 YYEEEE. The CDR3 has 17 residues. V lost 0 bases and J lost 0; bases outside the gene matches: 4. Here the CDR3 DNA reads TGTGCCAGCAGCTTGGCTACAGGGGGCTACTCTGGAAACACCATATATTTT. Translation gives CASSLATGGYSGNTIYF.

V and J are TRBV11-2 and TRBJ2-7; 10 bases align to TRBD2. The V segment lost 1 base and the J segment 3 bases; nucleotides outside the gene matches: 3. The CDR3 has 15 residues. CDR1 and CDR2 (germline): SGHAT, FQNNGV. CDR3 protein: CASSLGASGGYEQYF. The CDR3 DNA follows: TGTGCCAGCAGCTTAGGGGCTAGCGGGGGCTACGAGCAGTACTTC.

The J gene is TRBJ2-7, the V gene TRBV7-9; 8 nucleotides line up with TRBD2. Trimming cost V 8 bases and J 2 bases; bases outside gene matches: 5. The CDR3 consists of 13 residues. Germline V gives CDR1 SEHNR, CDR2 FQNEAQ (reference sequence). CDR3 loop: CASQAGDTYEQYF. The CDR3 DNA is TGTGCCAGCCAAGCGGGGGACACCTACGAGCAGTACTTC.

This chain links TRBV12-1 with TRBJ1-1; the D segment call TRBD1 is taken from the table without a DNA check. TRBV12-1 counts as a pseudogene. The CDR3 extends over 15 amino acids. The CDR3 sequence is CASIWLTDLDTEAFF. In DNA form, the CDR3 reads TGTGCCAGTATCTGGTTGACAGACCTTGACACTGAAGCTTTCTTT.

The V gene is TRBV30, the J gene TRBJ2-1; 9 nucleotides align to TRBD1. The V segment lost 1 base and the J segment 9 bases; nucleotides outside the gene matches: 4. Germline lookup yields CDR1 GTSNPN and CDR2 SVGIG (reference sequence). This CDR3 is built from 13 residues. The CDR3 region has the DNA TGTGCCTGGAGTGCGAGACAGGGGGGTGAGCAGTTCTTC. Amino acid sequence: CAWSARQGGEQFF.

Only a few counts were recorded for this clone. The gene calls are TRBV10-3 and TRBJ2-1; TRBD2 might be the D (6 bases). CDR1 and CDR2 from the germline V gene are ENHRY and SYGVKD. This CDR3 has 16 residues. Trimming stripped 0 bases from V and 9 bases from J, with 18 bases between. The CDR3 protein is CAISESKSGGYVEQFF. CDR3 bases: TGTGCCATCAGTGAGTCAAAGTCAGGAGGGTACGTTGAGCAGTTCTTC.